A selection of T cell receptor beta chains follows, all from one sample in a study of blood T cell repertoires in COVID-19. The method was immunoSEQ multiplex PCR; TCRdb's version includes in-frame clones alone and lacks a portion of them. Among about 200,000 clones listed, around 80% were seen once. The sample consisted of peripheral blood. The receptors here all came from a human donor in a cohort sampled during active COVID-19. CDR3s leave out the opening cysteine and the closing phenylalanine or tryptophan. Part of the rows lack a size; the others show once, few, many or a class for expanded clones.

size	V	J	CDR3
NA	TRBV15	TRBJ2-5	ATSRDPPYGEQETQY
NA	TRBV27	TRBJ1-1	ASSLSRGSEAF
NA	TRBV28	TRBJ1-2	ASRQGILHYGYT
NA	TRBV4-3	TRBJ1-1	ASSHRTGTEAF
NA	TRBV5-4	TRBJ2-3	ASSLLYGDTQY
few	TRBV28	TRBJ2-1	ASSLGGEQF
once	TRBV27	TRBJ1-5	ASSFGRGSNQPQH
NA	TRBV5-4	TRBJ1-1	ASIQSGDRVANTEAF
few	TRBV6-2/TRBV6-3	TRBJ2-7	ASSPQDYEQY
few	TRBV28	TRBJ1-5	ASSFGTGVPQPQH
NA	TRBV5-1	TRBJ1-1	ASSTLGQNTEAF
few	TRBV7-3	TRBJ2-6	ASRPSSGANVLT
once	TRBV2	TRBJ1-5	ASSEYRGRNQPQH
NA	TRBV9	TRBJ1-2	ASSVGQPRDYGYT
once	TRBV28	TRBJ1-2	ASRSQDSHGYT
NA	TRBV28	TRBJ1-1	ASSFLSTGKNTEAF
few	TRBV27	TRBJ2-7	ASSSAVRVEQY
once	TRBV5-5	TRBJ2-1	ASSGLTVSSYNEQF
NA	TRBV7-9	TRBJ2-6	ASSQSSGSPSGANVLT
NA	TRBV9	TRBJ2-5	ASSVGGGRWETQY
once	TRBV10-3	TRBJ1-2	AISRTGGPYGYT
NA	TRBV25-1	TRBJ2-7	ASSEYASGVDEQY
NA	TRBV7-9	TRBJ2-7	ASSLGGGQADEQY
NA	TRBV7-9	TRBJ1-6	ASSWGEGNSPLH
NA	TRBV7-3	TRBJ2-7	ASSSGPGVTYEQY